These 16 T cell receptor beta chains share one sample of origin, sequenced in a study of blood T cell repertoires in COVID-19. Measured with immunoSEQ multiplex PCR; TCRdb has only the in-frame clones, and not every one. The sample comprises more than 95,000 clones, more than 75% of which are singletons, and roughly 29% rests with the top ten. Sequenced input: peripheral blood. These receptor sequences come from a man in his sixties with acute or convalescent COVID-19.

The sample holds a few counts of this clone. V gene TRBV9 combines with J gene TRBJ1-2; D is possibly TRBD1 (6 bases). With 5 bases removed from V and 8 bases from J, the gap between germline ends came to 13 bases. Germline V gives CDR1 SGDLS, CDR2 YYNGEE. The CDR3 has 12 amino acids. DNA for the CDR3: TGTGCCAGCAGACAGGGTGCCGGGGGCTACACCTTC. This encodes CASRQGAGGYTF.

This clone was detected once. The DNA of the CDR3 is TGCGCCAGCAGCAGGGACAGCGAGGACAATGAGCAGTTCTTC. Translated, it gives CASSRDSEDNEQFF. The chain uses TRBV5-1 and TRBJ2-1; 7 nucleotides line up with TRBD1. CDR1 and CDR2 (germline): SGHRS, YFSETQ. V dropped 4 bases and J dropped 5; count of bases not matched to a gene: 6. This CDR3 is 14 amino acids long.

The chain uses TRBV28 and TRBJ2-1, with 11 bases matching TRBD2. V shed 3 bases, J shed 6 bases, and the junction held 19 bases outside the gene matches. The CDR3 contains 20 residues. Germline V gene data show CDR1 as MDHEN and CDR2 as SYDVKM. The CDR3 region has the DNA TGTGCCAGCAGTTTTGGCAGGGGTCTAGCGGGAGGTCGGGGAGTCAATGAGCAGTTCTTC. Its translation: CASSFGRGLAGGRGVNEQFF.

There are a few counts of this clone. The rearrangement joins TRBV12-5 to TRBJ2-7, with 7 bases lining up with TRBD1. Germline V gene sequence: CDR1 LGHNT, CDR2 FRNRAP. The junction had 13 bases not matched to a gene; V was cut back by 0 bases and J by 5 bases. The CDR3 contains 17 residues. The CDR3 reads CASGLVGLTGIYNEQYV. The CDR3 coding sequence is TGTGCTAGTGGTTTGGTAGGGCTGACAGGGATTTATAACGAGCAGTACGTC.

The rearrangement uses TRBV7-6 and TRBJ1-4, with D perhaps TRBD1 (5 bases). V shed 5 bases and J shed 3 bases, with 16 bases lying between them. Germline V lookup: CDR1 SGHVS, CDR2 FNYEAQ. The CDR3 extends over 16 amino acids. The CDR3 DNA reads TGTGCCAGCAGCCCTGGATGGGGGAGGCCTAATGAAAAACTGTTTTTT. Translated, it gives CASSPGWGRPNEKLFF. The whole variable domain, filled in from reference TRBV7-6 and TRBJ1-4, reads GAGVSQSPRYKVTKRGQDVALRCDPISGHVSLYWYRQALGQGPEFLTYFNYEAQQDKSGLPNDRFSAERPEGSISTLTIQRTEQRDSAMYRCASSPGWGRPNEKLFFGSGTQLSVL.

This clone was recorded a few times. Within the sample, other DNA sequences also encode this same CDR3. The chain combines TRBV19 with TRBJ1-1; 7 bases are shared with TRBD1. CDR3 length: 15 amino acids. The V segment lost 1 base and the J segment 1 base; nucleotides outside the gene matches: 3. From germline, CDR1 is LNHDA and CDR2 SQIVND (reference sequence). The DNA for the CDR3 is TGTGCCAGTAGTATAGGGGGACAGCGGAACACTGAAGCTTTCTTT. Its protein product is CASSIGGQRNTEAFF. The entire variable domain, with the rest obtained from reference TRBV19 and TRBJ1-1, is as follows: DGGITQSPKYLFRKEGQNVTLSCEQNLNHDAMYWYRQDPGQGLRLIYYSQIVNDFQKGDIAEGYSVSREKKESFPLTVTSAQKNPTAFYLCASSIGGQRNTEAFFGQGTRLTVV.

The chain links TRBV19 to TRBJ1-3, with TRBD1 matching 8 bases. This CDR3 region has 17 residues. V lost 4 bases, J lost 3 bases, and 11 bases stayed unmatched. Germline V gives CDR1 LNHDA, CDR2 SQIVND (reference sequence). Here the CDR3 reads CASSTPRTGPFGNTIYF. In nucleotides, the CDR3 is TGTGCCAGTAGTACCCCCCGGACAGGGCCGTTTGGAAACACCATATATTTT.

This clone was counted only a few times. The chain links TRBV19 to TRBJ1-1; D gene uncertain. The CDR3 length is 13 residues. Deletions cut 4 bases from V and 4 bases from J, with 10 bases between. Per germline, CDR1 LNHDA and CDR2 SQIVND (reference sequence). The DNA of the CDR3 is TGTGCCAGTAGTACGACTGTCCTCACTGAAGCTTTCTTT. The encoded protein is CASSTTVLTEAFF.

The chain carries TRBV15 and TRBJ2-2, with D unresolved. The ends were cut back, 9 bases at V and 5 bases at J, with 16 bases in the middle. The CDR3 is 14 amino acids. Germline loops: CDR1 LNHNV, CDR2 YYDKDF (reference sequence). Written as DNA, the CDR3 is TGTGCCACTACCCCGGGTGCAGCAACCGGGGAGCTGTTTTTT. Translated, it gives CATTPGAATGELFF.

This clone has just one count. V and J are TRBV18 and TRBJ2-7, with TRBD2 as a possible D gene (7 bases). CDR3 length: 13 amino acids. Germline V gene sequence: CDR1 KGHSH, CDR2 LQKENI. V was pared by 6 bases and J by 6 bases, with 15 bases between. The CDR3: CASSPAGASEQYF. DNA for the CDR3: TGTGCCAGCTCGCCGGCGGGGGCCAGCGAGCAGTACTTC.

This clone was found a few times. The rearrangement uses TRBV28 and TRBJ1-5; TRBD1 is a possible D gene (5 bases). Trimming took 2 bases from V and 6 from J, leaving 11 bases between them. The CDR3 consists of 14 residues. Germline V gene lookup returns CDR1 MDHEN and CDR2 SYDVKM. The chain's CDR3 is CASSLTPRGQPQHF. In DNA, the CDR3 is TGTGCCAGCAGTTTAACCCCTAGGGGTCAGCCCCAGCATTTT.

V gene TRBV18 combines with J gene TRBJ2-2; 7 bases match TRBD2. With V trimmed by 0 bases and J by 6 bases, 10 bases remained unmatched. The CDR3 contains 17 residues. Germline V gives CDR1 KGHSH, CDR2 LQKENI. The CDR3 reads CASSPPTGTTGAGELFF. The CDR3, as DNA: TGTGCCAGCTCACCACCGACCGGGACTACGGGGGCCGGGGAGCTGTTTTTT.

The rearrangement joins TRBV29-1 to TRBJ2-1, with TRBD2 identical over 10 bases. The J segment lost 8 bases and the V segment lost 4 bases, leaving 14 bases of the junction unmatched. The CDR3 extends over 16 amino acids. Germline V gene lookup returns CDR1 SQVTM and CDR2 ANQGSEA. The CDR3 spells CSVGPRSSGRAYEQFF. The CDR3 nucleotides read TGCAGCGTTGGACCTCGGTCGAGCGGGAGGGCTTATGAGCAGTTCTTC.

This clone has only a few counts. The chain recombines TRBV18 with TRBJ2-7; a possible D gene is TRBD2 (6 bases). V lost 3 bases and J lost 3, with 9 bases in between. CDR1 is KGHSH, CDR2 LQKENI, per germline. This CDR3 is built from 13 residues. The CDR3 is CASSPGRDYEQYV. The CDR3 DNA is TGTGCCAGCTCACCTGGGCGGGACTACGAGCAGTACGTC.

The rearrangement uses TRBV6-2 or TRBV6-3 and TRBJ2-2; D gene unclear. In germline, CDR1 is MNHEY, CDR2 SVGEGT. V gave up 1 base and J gave up 9 bases, with 3 bases separating them. This CDR3 is 11 amino acids long. The CDR3 DNA reads TGTGCCAGCAGTTACTACTGGGAGCTGTTTTTT. Protein: CASSYYWELFF.

The rearrangement uses TRBV3-1 (or the pseudogene TRBV3-2) and TRBJ1-3, with 7 nucleotides matching TRBD1. Germline lookup yields CDR1 LGHDT and CDR2 YNNKEL (reference sequence). There are 17 residues in the CDR3. V trimming: 4 bases; J trimming: 0 bases; junction bases outside the gene matches: 9. The CDR3, as DNA: TGTGCCAGCAGCCTGACCGGGACAGCTCTCTCTGGAAACACCATATATTTT. Protein sequence: CASSLTGTALSGNTIYF.